The clone carrying this T cell receptor beta chain was observed at least ten times. Trimming removed 1 base at V and 2 bases at J, with 6 bases between. The CDR3 has 13 amino acids. CDR1 is SNHLY, CDR2 FYNNEI, per germline. This sample was taken from a study of tumor-infiltrating lymphocytes in oesophageal squamous cell carcinoma. Each CDR3 protein is one row after TCRdb ran MiXCR on the PCR reads. Of some 6,000 distinct CDR3 sequences in the sample, approximately 15% are singletons; the top ten hold about 15%. The chain combines TRBV2 with TRBJ2-7; D unresolved. This clonotype was sampled from a male donor with esophageal squamous cell carcinoma. The sequencing sample was made of esophageal tumor tissue. CDR3 nucleotide sequence: TGTGCCAGCAGTGAAGGCGTAGCCTACGAGCAGTACTTC. Translating gives CASSEGVAYEQYF.